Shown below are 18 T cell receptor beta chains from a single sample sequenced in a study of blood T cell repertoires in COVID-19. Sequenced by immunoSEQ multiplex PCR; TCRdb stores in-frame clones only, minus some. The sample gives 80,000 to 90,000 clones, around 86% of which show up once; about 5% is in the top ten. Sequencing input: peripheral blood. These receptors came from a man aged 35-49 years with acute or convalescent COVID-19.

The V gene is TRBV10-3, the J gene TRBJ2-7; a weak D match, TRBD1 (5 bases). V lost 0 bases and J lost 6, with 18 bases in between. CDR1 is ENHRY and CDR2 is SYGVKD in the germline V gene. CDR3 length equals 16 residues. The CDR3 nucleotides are TGTGCCATCAGTGAGTCGTGGGGTCAGGGTGTGGGCGAGCAGTACTTC. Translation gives CAISESWGQGVGEQYF.

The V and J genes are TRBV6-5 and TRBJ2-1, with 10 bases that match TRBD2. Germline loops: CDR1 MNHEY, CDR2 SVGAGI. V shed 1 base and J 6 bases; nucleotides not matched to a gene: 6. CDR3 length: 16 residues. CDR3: CASSYWSSGSINEQFF. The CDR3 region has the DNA TGTGCCAGCAGTTACTGGTCTAGCGGGAGCATCAATGAGCAGTTCTTC.

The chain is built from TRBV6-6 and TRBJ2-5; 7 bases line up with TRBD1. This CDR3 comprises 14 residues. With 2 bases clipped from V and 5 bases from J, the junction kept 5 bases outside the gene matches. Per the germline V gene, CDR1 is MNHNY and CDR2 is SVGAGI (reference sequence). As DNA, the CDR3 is TGTGCCAGCAGTTACGGGACAGCCGCGGAGACCCAGTACTTC. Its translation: CASSYGTAAETQYF.

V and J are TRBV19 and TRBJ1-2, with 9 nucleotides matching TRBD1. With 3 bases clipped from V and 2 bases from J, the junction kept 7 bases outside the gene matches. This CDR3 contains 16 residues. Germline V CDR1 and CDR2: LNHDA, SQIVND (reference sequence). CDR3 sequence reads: CASSIGQGRLNYGYTF. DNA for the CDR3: TGTGCCAGTAGTATCGGACAGGGGAGACTCAACTATGGCTACACCTTC.

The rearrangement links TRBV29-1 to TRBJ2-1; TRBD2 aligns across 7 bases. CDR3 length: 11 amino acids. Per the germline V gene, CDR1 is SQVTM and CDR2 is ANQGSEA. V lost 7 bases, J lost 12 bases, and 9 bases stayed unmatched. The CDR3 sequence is CSGELGGRQFF. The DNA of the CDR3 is TGCAGCGGGGAGCTCGGGGGGAGGCAGTTCTTC.

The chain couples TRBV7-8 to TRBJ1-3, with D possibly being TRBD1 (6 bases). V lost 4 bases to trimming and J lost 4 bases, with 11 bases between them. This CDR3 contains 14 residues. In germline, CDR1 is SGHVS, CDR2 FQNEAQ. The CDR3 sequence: CASSSRGSGNTIYF. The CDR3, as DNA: TGTGCCAGCAGCTCTAGGGGGAGCGGAAACACCATATATTTT.

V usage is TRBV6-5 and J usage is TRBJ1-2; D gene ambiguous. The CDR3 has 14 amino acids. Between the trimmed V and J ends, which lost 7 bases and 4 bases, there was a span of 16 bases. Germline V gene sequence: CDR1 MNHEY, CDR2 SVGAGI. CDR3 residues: CASTPRGQVYGYTF. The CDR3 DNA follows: TGTGCCAGCACCCCTAGAGGGCAGGTCTATGGCTACACCTTC.

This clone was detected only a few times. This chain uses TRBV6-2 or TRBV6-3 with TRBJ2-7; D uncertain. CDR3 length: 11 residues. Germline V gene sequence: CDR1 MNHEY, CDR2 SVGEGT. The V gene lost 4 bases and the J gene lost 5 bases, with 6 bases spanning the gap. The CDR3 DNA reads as TGTGCCAGCAGTTTCGGTGACGAGCAGTACTTC. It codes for CASSFGDEQYF.

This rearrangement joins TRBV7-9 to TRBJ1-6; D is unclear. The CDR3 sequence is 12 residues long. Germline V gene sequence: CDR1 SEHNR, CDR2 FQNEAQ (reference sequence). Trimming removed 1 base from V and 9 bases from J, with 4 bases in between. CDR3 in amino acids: CASSLGGSPLHF. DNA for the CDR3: TGTGCCAGCAGCTTAGGAGGTTCACCCCTCCACTTT.

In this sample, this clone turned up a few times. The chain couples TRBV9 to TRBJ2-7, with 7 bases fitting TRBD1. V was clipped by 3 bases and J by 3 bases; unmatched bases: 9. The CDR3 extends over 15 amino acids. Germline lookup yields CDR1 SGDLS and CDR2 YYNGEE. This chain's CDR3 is CASSASTGLNYEQYF. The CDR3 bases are TGTGCCAGCAGCGCATCGACAGGGTTGAACTACGAGCAGTACTTC.

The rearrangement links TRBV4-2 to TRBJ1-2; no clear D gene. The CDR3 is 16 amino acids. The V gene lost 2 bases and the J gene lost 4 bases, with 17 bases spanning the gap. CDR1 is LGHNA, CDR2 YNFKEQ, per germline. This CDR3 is CASSQLGNMYTYGYTF. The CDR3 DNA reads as TGTGCCAGCAGCCAACTTGGCAACATGTATACCTATGGCTACACCTTC.

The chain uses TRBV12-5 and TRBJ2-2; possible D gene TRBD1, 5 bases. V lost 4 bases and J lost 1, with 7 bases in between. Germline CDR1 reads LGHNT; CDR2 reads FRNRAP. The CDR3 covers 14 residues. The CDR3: CASGSTGNTGELFF. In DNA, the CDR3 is TGTGCTAGTGGTTCAACAGGGAACACCGGGGAGCTGTTTTTT.

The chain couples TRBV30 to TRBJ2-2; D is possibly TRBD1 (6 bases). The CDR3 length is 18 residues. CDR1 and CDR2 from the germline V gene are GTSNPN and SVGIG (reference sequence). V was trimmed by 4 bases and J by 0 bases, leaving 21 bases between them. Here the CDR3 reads CAWKPFGWGLSNTGELFF. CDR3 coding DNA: TGTGCCTGGAAACCTTTTGGCTGGGGGCTATCGAACACCGGGGAGCTGTTTTTT.

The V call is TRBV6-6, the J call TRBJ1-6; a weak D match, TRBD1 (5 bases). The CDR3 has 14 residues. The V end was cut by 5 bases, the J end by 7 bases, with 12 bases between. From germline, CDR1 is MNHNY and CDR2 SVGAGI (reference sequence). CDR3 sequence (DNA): TGTGCCAGCAGTCCCTGGGAGGGGAATTCACCCCTCCACTTT. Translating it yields CASSPWEGNSPLHF.

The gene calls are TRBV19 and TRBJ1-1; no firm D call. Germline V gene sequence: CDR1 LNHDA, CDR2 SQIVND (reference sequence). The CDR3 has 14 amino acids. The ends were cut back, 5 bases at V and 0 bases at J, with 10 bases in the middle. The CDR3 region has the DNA TGTGCCAGTAGTGGCCCCAAATTGAACACTGAAGCTTTCTTT. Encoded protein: CASSGPKLNTEAFF.

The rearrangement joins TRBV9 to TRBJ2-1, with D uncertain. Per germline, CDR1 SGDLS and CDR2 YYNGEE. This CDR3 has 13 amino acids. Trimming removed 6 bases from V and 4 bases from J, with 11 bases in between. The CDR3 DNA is TGTGCCAGCACCCGAGAAAATTACAATGAGCAGTTCTTC. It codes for CASTRENYNEQFF.

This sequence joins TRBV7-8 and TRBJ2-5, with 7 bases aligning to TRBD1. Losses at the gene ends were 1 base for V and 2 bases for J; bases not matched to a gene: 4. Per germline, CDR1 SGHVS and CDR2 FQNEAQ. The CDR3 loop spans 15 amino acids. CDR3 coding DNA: TGTGCCAGCAGCTTAGAGGGACAGCAGCAAGAGACCCAGTACTTC. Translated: CASSLEGQQQETQYF.

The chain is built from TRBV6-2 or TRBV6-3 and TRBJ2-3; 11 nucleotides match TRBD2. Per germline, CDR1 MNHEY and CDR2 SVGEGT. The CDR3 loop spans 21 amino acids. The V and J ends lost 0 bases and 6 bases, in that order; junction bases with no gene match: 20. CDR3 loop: CASSYSRSGTSGGGALDTQYF. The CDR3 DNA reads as TGTGCCAGCAGTTACTCGAGATCGGGGACTAGCGGAGGGGGGGCCTTGGATACGCAGTATTTT.